This TCR beta chain was recovered during a study of graft-versus-host responses after intestinal transplantation. Whole-study context: Grafts were multivisceral, liver-intestinal, or isolated intestinal. After anti-thymocyte globulin induction, recipients took tacrolimus and steroids for 3 to 4 years.

CDR1 and CDR2 (germline): MNHNS, SASEGT. The V end was cut by 3 bases, the J end by 4 bases, with 13 bases between. There are 16 residues in the CDR3. TCRdb's copy holds only in-frame clones and misses some; the assay was immunoSEQ multiplex PCR. The table has around 88,000 clones, around 90% seen once. General study points: GvH clones were identified in recipient marrow, with some first appearing in ileum or blood. In patients with graft-donor T cell macrochimerism, allograft graft-versus-host to host-versus-graft clonal ratios were high.

As regards this clone: Its specificity is unknown.

This chain connects TRBV6-1 to TRBJ1-6; D is possibly TRBD1 (6 bases). The sample in question was unstimulated CD8+ T cells sorted from spleen or lymph node cells, obtained before transplant. The TCR was taken from a human donor who was the organ donor for an intestinal transplant. CDR3 amino acids: CASSDRDTTYNSPLHF. CDR3 nucleotides: TGTGCCAGCAGTGACCGGGACACCACATATAATTCACCCCTCCACTTT.